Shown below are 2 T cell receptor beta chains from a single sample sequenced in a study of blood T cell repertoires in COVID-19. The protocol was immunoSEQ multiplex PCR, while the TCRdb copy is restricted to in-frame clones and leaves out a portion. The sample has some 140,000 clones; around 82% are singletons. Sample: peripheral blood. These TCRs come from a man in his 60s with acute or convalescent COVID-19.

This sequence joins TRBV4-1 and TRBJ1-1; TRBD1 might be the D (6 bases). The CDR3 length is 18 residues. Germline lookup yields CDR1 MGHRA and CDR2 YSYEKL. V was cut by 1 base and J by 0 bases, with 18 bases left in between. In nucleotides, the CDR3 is TGCGCCAGCAGCCAAGTTAATTTGGGGACAATCATGAACACTGAAGCTTTCTTT. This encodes CASSQVNLGTIMNTEAFF.

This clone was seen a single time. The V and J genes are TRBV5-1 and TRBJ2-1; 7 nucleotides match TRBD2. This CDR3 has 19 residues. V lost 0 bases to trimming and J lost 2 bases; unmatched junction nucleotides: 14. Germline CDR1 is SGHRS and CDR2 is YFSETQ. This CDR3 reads CASSLAPPGGGGTYNEQFF. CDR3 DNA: TGCGCCAGCAGCTTGGCCCCCCCCGGCGGGGGAGGGACCTACAATGAGCAGTTCTTC.